This T cell receptor beta chain was captured in a study of blood T cell repertoires in COVID-19. Whole-study context: Italy, Spain and the United States were the sources of the convalescent and acute COVID-19 samples.

Produced via immunoSEQ multiplex PCR; TCRdb's table is partial and in-frame only. The sample includes 290,000 or so clones, around nine tenths of them seen just once. Germline V gene sequence: CDR1 SNHLY, CDR2 FYNNEI. J gave up 6 bases and V 2 bases, and 10 bases lay outside the gene matches. The CDR3 length is 15 residues. The V and J genes are TRBV2 and TRBJ2-7; 7 positions match TRBD2. Source material: peripheral blood. The source of this sequence is a man aged 65 to 85 with acute or convalescent COVID-19. CDR3: CASSERGGSSPEQYF. CDR3 nucleotide sequence: TGTGCCAGCAGTGAACGCGGCGGGAGTTCCCCCGAGCAGTACTTC.